This T cell receptor (beta chain) was sequenced during a study of cytomegalovirus exposure and HLA in healthy donors (dated by TCRdb to 2016 to 2017). Study-level background: In an earlier analysis of 587 of the donors, 276 Gb of sequence data and some 100 million unique TCR beta sequences from about 179 million T cells were reported. Roughly 300 gigabases of sequencing data and around 87 million unique TCR sequences were included in an early release covering around 600 HLA-typed donors. Of the roughly 400 genotyped donors, roughly 85% fell in the genetic ancestry cluster associated with self-reported Caucasian donors. The aim of the study was to test whether cataloging public T cell receptors could identify signatures of past pathogen exposure. The T cell repertoires of about 700 subjects were profiled by immunosequencing and related to cytomegalovirus serostatus. In addition to the first cohort of around 670 subjects, a separate validation cohort of approximately 130 different subjects was used. The study combined high-throughput TCR immunosequencing, statistical association of individual TCRs with disease status, and machine learning to predict cytomegalovirus infection status. A later analysis re-analyzed previously published TCR beta repertoires from 666 donors and added high-resolution HLA genotyping to study TCR occurrence patterns. Rather than using new phenotypic data, the later analysis identified candidate immune exposures from TCR beta sequences and from how often those sequences occurred across donors. In an earlier analysis of 500 to 650 of the donors, high-throughput TCR beta sequencing was used to judge whether each TCR beta V gene segment behaved as functional or pseudogenic. Donor age, sex, ethnicity and CMV serostatus were collected together with the repertoire data. A later genetic analysis took genome-wide SNP genotypes for about three fifths of the 666 donors and used that subset as a discovery cohort. Every discovery cohort repertoire had been produced on one sequencing platform. HLA typing covered class I and class II loci at four-digit resolution. The number of typed donors differed by locus: roughly 629-630 for A, B, C, DRB1 and DQB1; some 540 for DQA1; some 590 for DPA1; and 400 to 480 for DPB1. A few DR-DQ haplotypes were handled as single units for association and clustering because linkage in the cohort was strong. Among around 400 genotyped donors of the cohort, an average of about 220,000 unique TCR beta nucleotide sequences was sequenced per donor, of which about 18% were non-productive.

Library preparation used the immunoSEQ multiplex PCR assay. The multiplex PCR relied on a mix of 60 forward primers for TCR Vbeta segments and 13 reverse primers for TCR Jbeta segments. The CDR3 region of rearranged TCR beta genes was amplified from genomic DNA with a multiplex PCR assay. On the Illumina HiSeq System, the amplified TCR beta libraries were sequenced as 87-base-pair reads. The original pipeline was this. A later analysis tallied around 80 million unique TCR beta chains across the 640 or so repertoires, and approximately 12 million of those chains were shared by two or more donors. To remove PCR and sequencing errors, raw reads were error-corrected and collapsed into unique sequences using a nearest-neighbor algorithm that merged closely related sequences. Alignment of CDR3 sequences to IMGT reference sequences was used to assign V, D and J gene segments. For a sequence to be retained, a match of at least six nucleotides to both a V gene segment and a J gene segment was required. A rearrangement was called productive if the CDR3 had no stop codons and remained in frame with V and J, and every other rearrangement was called non-productive. Following IMGT convention, CDR3 was defined as the stretch from the second conserved V-encoded cysteine up to the conserved J-encoded phenylalanine. The earlier analysis of some 550 of the donors excluded any sequence lacking an unambiguous match to a single V gene segment. An earlier analysis of some 500 of the donors classified V segments as functional when productive rearrangements were above 56.7% and as segregating when the standard deviation between donors was above 5%. A statistical classification framework was built to diagnose cytomegalovirus status from the catalog of TCR beta chain sequences. In a later analysis, TCR nucleotide sequences were compared against IMGT/GENE-DB human TR gene sequences so that V and J genes could be assigned. A later analysis assigned CDR3 sequences and most-parsimonious VDJ recombination scenarios with the TCRdist pipeline. In a later analysis, each TCR beta chain was defined by its CDR3 amino acid sequence together with its V-gene family, and reads lacking a unique V-gene family were excluded. To address suspected cross-contamination and a sequencing artifact, a later analysis removed over 500 highly shared, low-generation-probability nucleotide sequences. A later analysis calculated a clonal expansion index for each public chain from normalized within-repertoire ranks of inferred template counts. In a later analysis, generation probabilities were computed with a VDJ recombination model fitted to out-of-frame rearrangements, and the resulting probabilities were checked against IGoR. In a later analysis, hypergeometric tests were used to score TCR-TCR, TCR-HLA and TCR-CMV co-occurrence, with a repertoire-size bias correction applied to TCR pairs. A later analysis estimated false discovery rates by permuting HLA or CMV assignments 20 times. In a later analysis, co-occurring TCRs were grouped with DBSCAN, and TCRdist sequence similarity was added when clustering was performed within HLA-allele-positive subsets. Repertoires with fewer than 30,000 or more than 120,000 public chains, plus five repertoires with anomalous nucleotide sharing, were excluded from co-occurrence clustering. Imported from immuneACCESS, the table was reduced by TCRdb to in-frame sequences with V and J called. These copies leave out some clones; in studies compared against another copy, an unresolved V gene accounts for under half, and the cause of the remainder is not known. V, J and clone size are taken as reported in that table, and D and trimming were inferred from the DNA itself. This sample holds nearly 95,000 clones; 7.6% were observed only once. The ten largest clones take up about 2.1% of the sample.

The germline V and J ends show losses of 3 bases and 5 bases respectively, and no gene match explains 9 bases of the junction. Spanning cysteine to phenylalanine, the CDR3 consists of 15 amino acids. Of the read, only the CDR3 DNA is kept; its 45 bases are in frame from base 1. From a lookup of the germline V gene (reference sequence), CDR1 and CDR2 are GTSNPN and SVGIG. The cohort comprised around 700 healthy bone marrow donors. At the time of sampling, every cohort member was nominally healthy, though immune exposures that went unrecorded were likely present. The donor was CMV seronegative and belonged to the group of 320 or so seronegative cohort members. Each donor provided a peripheral blood sample, and peripheral blood mononuclear cells were used for TCR beta sequencing. Genomic DNA was extracted from the blood cell samples with the Qiagen DNeasy Blood Extraction Kit. What the research found in general, with its limitations: In a later genetic analysis, fewer N-insertions in productive TCRs were reported among donors in an Asian-associated ancestry cluster than the approximately 630-donor mean. Cytomegalovirus status was reported to be diagnosed by the classifier with high specificity and sensitivity in both the original and validation cohorts. A total of about 180 TCR beta chains were listed by the study as associated with cytomegalovirus. A later analysis found that HLA-associated TCR beta chains were more clonally expanded and had lower generation probabilities than equally common non-associated chains. In vitro tests confirmed that three of the cytomegalovirus-associated TCR beta chains recognize cytomegalovirus antigens. A later analysis reported that several top co-occurrence clusters appeared linked to parvovirus B19, influenza, CMV and Epstein-Barr virus. In an earlier analysis of more than 450 of the donors, most TCR beta V segments were observed in productive rearrangements about 87% or about 30% of the time, broadly matching IMGT annotations. A group of highly shared sequence variants was considered likely to be a technical artifact of the sequencing pipeline. In this cohort, only TCR beta chains were sequenced, and detectable features were limited by the absence of alpha or paired-chain data. In a later genetic analysis, a missense DCLRE1C variant was associated with V-gene and J-gene trimming of TCR beta chains, and the association was replicated in an independent cohort. Because HLA typing was unavailable for some donors at each locus, only the typed subset was used in association tests. The presence/absence analyses assumed that sequencing depth was roughly uniform across donors, and that assumption may not be true. Specific HLA alleles were associated with around 18,000 TCR beta sequences at a false discovery rate of 0.05 in a later analysis. A later analysis found that TCR association rates varied across HLA loci, with DRB1 alleles showing the most associated TCRs and HLA-C alleles the fewest. A further reported finding was that TCR beta sequences accurately predicted the HLA-A and HLA-B alleles for most subjects in the first cohort. Across donors, most TCR sequences were observed very rarely, whereas some public TCRs were present in many individuals. Some IMGT-functional V segments, including TRBV6-2 and TRBV6-3, could not be told apart with the 87-base-pair reads, so those segments were excluded. The authors suggested that the approach could potentially be extended to other disease states and immunological phenotypes. When HLA alleles, especially DR and DQ, strongly co-occurred, TCR associations were difficult to assign to individual alleles. According to a later analysis, most CMV-associated TCR beta chains appeared to be HLA-restricted, and the HLA associations seemed to be driven largely by CMV exposure. Immune exposure information for the cohort was limited to CMV serostatus. Linkage disequilibrium might explain the correlated functional status among segregating V segments, but an unknown experimental factor could not be excluded. Seventeen rarely observed V segments, including chromosome 9 orphons, were excluded from the earlier analysis of just under 600 of the donors because counts were too low.

To note about this clone: This receptor's antigen is unknown. No base quality information exists; no much larger clone differs at one position. Distinct nucleotide sequences in the sample also encode this CDR3.

Rearrangement joined TRBV30 to TRBJ2-7; a stretch of 11 junction bases matches TRBD2. This clonotype was sampled from a man aged 50-59 years in good health and CMV-seronegative. Source material: PBMCs. CDR3 loop: CAWRELAGVGDEQYF. The DNA sequence is TGTGCCTGGAGAGAACTAGCGGGAGTGGGCGACGAGCAGTACTTC.